Sequencing of this T cell receptor beta chain was carried out in a study of blood T cell repertoires in COVID-19. As for the study in general: Samples of COVID-19 (acute and convalescent) were obtained from the United States, Italy and Spain. The cDNA or gDNA used as material had been derived from T cells, B-cell-depleted T cells, or PBMCs.

Authors' methods: The authors estimated nucleated cell counts from reference gene primer amplification. The assay was immunoSEQ multiplex PCR, and TCRdb's table has in-frame clones only and misses some. V and J calls and clone size are copied from that table; D and trimming were computed from the DNA. The top ten hold over 4% of the sample, which has 55,000 to 70,000 clones, around 84% seen once. V gave up 4 bases and J gave up 6 bases; unmatched junction bases: 7. The CDR3 spans 15 residues. Germline V lookup: CDR1 KGHSH, CDR2 LQKENI. What was sequenced was peripheral blood. This rearrangement joins TRBV18 to TRBJ2-3, with TRBD2 identical over 10 bases. The receptor was derived from a man between 45 and 60 years old with acute or convalescent COVID-19. CDR3 coding DNA: TGTGCCAGCTCACTAACACCGGGACTAGCGGATACGCAGTATTTT. Its translation is CASSLTPGLADTQYF.